Listed below are T cell receptor beta chains from one sample, sequenced in a study of cytomegalovirus exposure and HLA in healthy donors. Clones were read by immunoSEQ multiplex PCR, and TCRdb kept only the in-frame ones, dropping some. The repertoire holds around 130,000 clones, with over 70% as singletons. Sequencing was performed on PBMCs. These receptors all stem from a woman aged 40 to 49 in good health and CMV-seropositive. Both conserved end residues are part of each CDR3. The order of the fields is D gene, V gene, clone size, J gene, CDR3 DNA, CDR3 protein. A D gene is named only where the DNA matches it firmly. Some rows have no size entry. The others give once, few or many, or a class for an expanded clone.

d_call: TRBD1
v_call: TRBV15
clone_size: few
j_call: TRBJ2-1
cdr3_nt: TGTGCCACCAGCATCGGGACAGGGAGGGACAATGAGCAGTTCTTC
cdr3_aa: CATSIGTGRDNEQFF

d_call: NA
v_call: TRBV7-6
clone_size: NA
j_call: TRBJ1-3
cdr3_nt: TGTGCCAGCAGCTTAGATATTGGAAACACCATATATTTT
cdr3_aa: CASSLDIGNTIYF

d_call: TRBD1
v_call: TRBV30
clone_size: NA
j_call: TRBJ1-5
cdr3_nt: TGTGCCTGGAGTAGACAGGGTGTCCAGCCCCAGCATTTT
cdr3_aa: CAWSRQGVQPQHF

d_call: TRBD1
v_call: TRBV25-1
clone_size: once
j_call: TRBJ2-2
cdr3_nt: TGTGCCAGCCGACAGGGGCTCGGCACCGGGGAGCTGTTTTTT
cdr3_aa: CASRQGLGTGELFF

d_call: TRBD1
v_call: TRBV2
clone_size: few
j_call: TRBJ1-2
cdr3_nt: TGTGCCAGCAGCGCACAGGGGGCGACAGTCTATGGCTACACCTTC
cdr3_aa: CASSAQGATVYGYTF

d_call: NA
v_call: TRBV7-8
clone_size: NA
j_call: TRBJ1-1
cdr3_nt: TGTGCCAGCAGCCCCCGCAGGGTAGGCACTGAAGCTTTCTTT
cdr3_aa: CASSPRRVGTEAFF

d_call: NA
v_call: TRBV9
clone_size: once
j_call: TRBJ2-3
cdr3_nt: TGTGCCAGCGGAACGCGGAAGGATAGCACAGATACGCAGTATTTT
cdr3_aa: CASGTRKDSTDTQYF

d_call: TRBD2
v_call: TRBV7-2
clone_size: NA
j_call: TRBJ2-1
cdr3_nt: TGTGCCAGCAGCTTAGTGGGGGTAGCGGGGGGGTACAATGAGCAGTTCTTC
cdr3_aa: CASSLVGVAGGYNEQFF

d_call: TRBD1
v_call: TRBV7-8
clone_size: NA
j_call: TRBJ1-1
cdr3_nt: TGTGCCAGCAGCCTTCGTACAGGGGACATTTACACTGAAGCTTTCTTT
cdr3_aa: CASSLRTGDIYTEAFF

d_call: TRBD1
v_call: TRBV10-3
clone_size: NA
j_call: TRBJ2-3
cdr3_nt: TGTGCCATCAGACGGGACAGTCCAGATACGCAGTATTTT
cdr3_aa: CAIRRDSPDTQYF

d_call: TRBD1
v_call: TRBV19
clone_size: NA
j_call: TRBJ2-7
cdr3_nt: TGTGCCAGTAGTATCTTGGGACAGGGGAGGGGCGAGCAGTACTTC
cdr3_aa: CASSILGQGRGEQYF

d_call: TRBD1
v_call: TRBV2
clone_size: few
j_call: TRBJ2-1
cdr3_nt: TGTGCCAGCAGGGACAGGGAGTTTAATGAGCAGTTCTTC
cdr3_aa: CASRDREFNEQFF

d_call: NA
v_call: TRBV5-1
clone_size: NA
j_call: TRBJ1-2
cdr3_nt: TGCGCCAGCAGCCCCACCGGGAGGGACAATGGCTACACCTTC
cdr3_aa: CASSPTGRDNGYTF

d_call: NA
v_call: TRBV2
clone_size: NA
j_call: TRBJ2-3
cdr3_nt: TGTGCCACCCAACTGTCAGGACTATACACAGATACGCAGTATTTT
cdr3_aa: CATQLSGLYTDTQYF

d_call: NA
v_call: TRBV6-1
clone_size: NA
j_call: TRBJ2-1
cdr3_nt: TGTGCCAGCAGTGAAGGTACACACAGCTCCTACAATGAGCAGTTCTTC
cdr3_aa: CASSEGTHSSYNEQFF

d_call: TRBD2
v_call: TRBV5-4
clone_size: once
j_call: TRBJ2-3
cdr3_nt: TGTGCCAGCAGCCTGGACGGGGGGGCCACAGATACGCAGTATTTT
cdr3_aa: CASSLDGGATDTQYF

d_call: TRBD2
v_call: TRBV4-2
clone_size: NA
j_call: TRBJ2-5
cdr3_nt: TGTGCCAGCAGCCAAGTGGGGTTCGGGAGCGGGACTCAAGAGACCCAGTACTTC
cdr3_aa: CASSQVGFGSGTQETQYF

d_call: TRBD1
v_call: TRBV5-1
clone_size: NA
j_call: TRBJ2-5
cdr3_nt: TGCGCCAGCAGCCTGGACAGGCCAGAGACCCAGTACTTC
cdr3_aa: CASSLDRPETQYF

d_call: NA
v_call: TRBV4-3
clone_size: few
j_call: TRBJ1-1
cdr3_nt: TGCGCCAGCAGCCAAGATCGGGTGAACACTGAAGCTTTCTTT
cdr3_aa: CASSQDRVNTEAFF

d_call: NA
v_call: TRBV5-5
clone_size: NA
j_call: TRBJ2-7
cdr3_nt: TGTGCCAGCAGCTATGACAATTCCTACGAGCAGTACTTC
cdr3_aa: CASSYDNSYEQYF

d_call: NA
v_call: TRBV5-6
clone_size: few
j_call: TRBJ1-1
cdr3_nt: TGTGCCAGCAGCAGAGCGGACCGAGAGAACACTGAAGCTTTCTTT
cdr3_aa: CASSRADRENTEAFF

d_call: TRBD2
v_call: TRBV10-2
clone_size: once
j_call: TRBJ2-7
cdr3_nt: TGCGCCAGCAGCCTCGCCGGGGGGGTCGAGCAGTACTTC
cdr3_aa: CASSLAGGVEQYF

d_call: NA
v_call: TRBV2
clone_size: NA
j_call: TRBJ2-1
cdr3_nt: TGTGCCAGCAGTGAGGACAGGGACTATCGAATGATAGCCTACAATGAGCAGTTCTTC
cdr3_aa: CASSEDRDYRMIAYNEQFF

d_call: TRBD1
v_call: TRBV19
clone_size: NA
j_call: TRBJ1-1
cdr3_nt: TGTGCCAGTAGTACAAGACAGGGAGTTCGCACTGAAGCTTTCTTT
cdr3_aa: CASSTRQGVRTEAFF

d_call: TRBD1
v_call: TRBV15
clone_size: NA
j_call: TRBJ1-5
cdr3_nt: TGTGCCACCAGCGGCGGGACAGCTCAGCCCCAGCATTTT
cdr3_aa: CATSGGTAQPQHF

d_call: NA
v_call: TRBV30
clone_size: once
j_call: TRBJ2-2
cdr3_nt: TGTGCCTGGAGTGTACTCCGGGGTTCCGGGGAGCTGTTTTTT
cdr3_aa: CAWSVLRGSGELFF

d_call: NA
v_call: TRBV27
clone_size: NA
j_call: TRBJ1-2
cdr3_nt: TGTGCCAGCAGTTTCGGGGGAGGCTATGGCTACACCTTC
cdr3_aa: CASSFGGGYGYTF

d_call: TRBD1
v_call: TRBV28
clone_size: NA
j_call: TRBJ1-1
cdr3_nt: TGTGCCAGCAGTTTATATCGGGGGACAGGGGGGACAGCTTTCTTT
cdr3_aa: CASSLYRGTGGTAFF

d_call: TRBD1
v_call: TRBV29-1
clone_size: NA
j_call: TRBJ1-4
cdr3_nt: TGCAGCGTTGAACTGACAGGGACGGAAAAACTGTTTTTT
cdr3_aa: CSVELTGTEKLFF

d_call: TRBD2
v_call: TRBV7-9
clone_size: few
j_call: TRBJ2-3
cdr3_nt: TGTGCCAGCAGCTCGCGGGGGGGCGACACAGATACGCAGTATTTT
cdr3_aa: CASSSRGGDTDTQYF

d_call: NA
v_call: TRBV4-3
clone_size: NA
j_call: TRBJ1-3
cdr3_nt: TGCGCCAGCAGTGTGGGGCAGCCTTTCTCTGGAAACACCATATATTTT
cdr3_aa: CASSVGQPFSGNTIYF

d_call: NA
v_call: TRBV9
clone_size: NA
j_call: TRBJ1-1
cdr3_nt: TGTGCCAGCAGCCCCCGAGAAGGGGTTCACACTGAAGCTTTCTTT
cdr3_aa: CASSPREGVHTEAFF

d_call: TRBD2
v_call: TRBV19
clone_size: NA
j_call: TRBJ2-1
cdr3_nt: TGTGCCAGTAGTAAGAGGACTAGCGGATACAATGAGCAGTTCTTC
cdr3_aa: CASSKRTSGYNEQFF

d_call: NA
v_call: TRBV7-2
clone_size: NA
j_call: TRBJ2-7
cdr3_nt: TGTGCCAGCAGCGGCCGGGACTCACCAAACGAGCAGTACTTC
cdr3_aa: CASSGRDSPNEQYF

d_call: NA
v_call: TRBV27
clone_size: NA
j_call: TRBJ2-2
cdr3_nt: TGTGCCAGCAGTTTTAGCTGGGACACCGGGGAGCTGTTTTTT
cdr3_aa: CASSFSWDTGELFF

d_call: TRBD1
v_call: TRBV11-1
clone_size: few
j_call: TRBJ1-1
cdr3_nt: TGTGCCAGCAGCTTGGACAGGGGGTTAGCCACTGAAGCTTTCTTT
cdr3_aa: CASSLDRGLATEAFF

d_call: NA
v_call: TRBV28
clone_size: NA
j_call: TRBJ1-1
cdr3_nt: TGTGCCAGCAGTTTAGGACAGACGAACACTGAAGCTTTCTTT
cdr3_aa: CASSLGQTNTEAFF

d_call: NA
v_call: TRBV7-2
clone_size: NA
j_call: TRBJ2-7
cdr3_nt: TGTGCCAGCAGCTTAGAAAACTGGGCCCCCGAGCAGTACTTC
cdr3_aa: CASSLENWAPEQYF

d_call: NA
v_call: TRBV5-1
clone_size: NA
j_call: TRBJ2-2
cdr3_nt: TGCGCCAGCAGCGCGACAGTAACCACCGGGGAGCTGTTTTTT
cdr3_aa: CASSATVTTGELFF

d_call: TRBD2
v_call: TRBV19
clone_size: NA
j_call: TRBJ2-3
cdr3_nt: TGTGCCAGTAGCCTAGCGGGACCCACAGATACGCAGTATTTT
cdr3_aa: CASSLAGPTDTQYF

d_call: NA
v_call: TRBV19
clone_size: NA
j_call: TRBJ1-2
cdr3_nt: TGTGCCAGTAGTACCTTATCGCAAGGGGGGGACGGCTACACCTTC
cdr3_aa: CASSTLSQGGDGYTF